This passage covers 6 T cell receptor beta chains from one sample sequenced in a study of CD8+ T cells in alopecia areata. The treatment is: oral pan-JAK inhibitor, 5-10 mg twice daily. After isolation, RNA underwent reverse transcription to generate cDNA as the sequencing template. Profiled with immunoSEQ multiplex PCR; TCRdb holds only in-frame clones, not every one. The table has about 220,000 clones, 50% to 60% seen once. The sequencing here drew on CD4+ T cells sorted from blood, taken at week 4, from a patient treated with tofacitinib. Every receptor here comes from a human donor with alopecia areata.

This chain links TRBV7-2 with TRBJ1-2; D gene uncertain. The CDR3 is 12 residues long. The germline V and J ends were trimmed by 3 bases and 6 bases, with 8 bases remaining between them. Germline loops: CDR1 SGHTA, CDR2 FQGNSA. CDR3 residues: CASSFLSNGYTF. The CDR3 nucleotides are TGTGCCAGCAGCTTCCTATCTAATGGCTACACCTTC.

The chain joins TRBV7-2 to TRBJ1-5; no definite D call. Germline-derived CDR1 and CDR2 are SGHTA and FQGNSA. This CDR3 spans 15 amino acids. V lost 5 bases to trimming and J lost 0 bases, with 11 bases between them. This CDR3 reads CASSPGSDSNQPQHF. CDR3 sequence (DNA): TGTGCCAGCAGCCCTGGCTCAGATAGCAATCAGCCCCAGCATTTT.

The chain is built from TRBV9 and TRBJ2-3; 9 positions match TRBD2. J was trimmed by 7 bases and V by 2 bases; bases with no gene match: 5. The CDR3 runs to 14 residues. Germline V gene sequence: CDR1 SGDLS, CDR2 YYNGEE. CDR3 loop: CASSVSSGANTQYF. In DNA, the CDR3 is TGTGCCAGCAGCGTCTCTAGCGGGGCAAATACGCAGTATTTT.

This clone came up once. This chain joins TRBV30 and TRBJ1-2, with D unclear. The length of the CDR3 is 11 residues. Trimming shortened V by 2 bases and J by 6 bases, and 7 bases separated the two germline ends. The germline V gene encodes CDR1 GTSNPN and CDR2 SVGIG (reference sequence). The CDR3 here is CAWSYGNGYTF. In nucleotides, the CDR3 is TGTGCCTGGAGTTATGGAAATGGCTACACCTTC.

In DNA, the CDR3 is TGTGCCAGCAGTTCCAGAGAGGGTCAGCCCCAGCATTTT. Translation gives CASSSREGQPQHF. This sequence joins TRBV25-1 and TRBJ1-5; D unclear. Germline CDR1 is MGHDK and CDR2 is SYGVNS. Trimming took off 5 bases at V and 6 bases at J, with 11 bases between the two ends. CDR3 size: 13 residues.

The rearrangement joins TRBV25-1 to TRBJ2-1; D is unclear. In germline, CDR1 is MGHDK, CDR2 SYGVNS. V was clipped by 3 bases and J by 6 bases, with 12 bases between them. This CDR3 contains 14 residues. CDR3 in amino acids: CASSDTRKPNEQFF. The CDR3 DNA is TGTGCCAGCAGTGACACCAGGAAACCCAATGAGCAGTTCTTC. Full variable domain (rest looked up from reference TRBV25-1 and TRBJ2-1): EADIYQTPRYLVIGTGKKITLECSQTMGHDKMYWYQQDPGMELHLIHYSYGVNSTEKGDLSSESTVSRIRTEHFPLTLESARPSHTSQYLCASSDTRKPNEQFFGPGTRLTVL.